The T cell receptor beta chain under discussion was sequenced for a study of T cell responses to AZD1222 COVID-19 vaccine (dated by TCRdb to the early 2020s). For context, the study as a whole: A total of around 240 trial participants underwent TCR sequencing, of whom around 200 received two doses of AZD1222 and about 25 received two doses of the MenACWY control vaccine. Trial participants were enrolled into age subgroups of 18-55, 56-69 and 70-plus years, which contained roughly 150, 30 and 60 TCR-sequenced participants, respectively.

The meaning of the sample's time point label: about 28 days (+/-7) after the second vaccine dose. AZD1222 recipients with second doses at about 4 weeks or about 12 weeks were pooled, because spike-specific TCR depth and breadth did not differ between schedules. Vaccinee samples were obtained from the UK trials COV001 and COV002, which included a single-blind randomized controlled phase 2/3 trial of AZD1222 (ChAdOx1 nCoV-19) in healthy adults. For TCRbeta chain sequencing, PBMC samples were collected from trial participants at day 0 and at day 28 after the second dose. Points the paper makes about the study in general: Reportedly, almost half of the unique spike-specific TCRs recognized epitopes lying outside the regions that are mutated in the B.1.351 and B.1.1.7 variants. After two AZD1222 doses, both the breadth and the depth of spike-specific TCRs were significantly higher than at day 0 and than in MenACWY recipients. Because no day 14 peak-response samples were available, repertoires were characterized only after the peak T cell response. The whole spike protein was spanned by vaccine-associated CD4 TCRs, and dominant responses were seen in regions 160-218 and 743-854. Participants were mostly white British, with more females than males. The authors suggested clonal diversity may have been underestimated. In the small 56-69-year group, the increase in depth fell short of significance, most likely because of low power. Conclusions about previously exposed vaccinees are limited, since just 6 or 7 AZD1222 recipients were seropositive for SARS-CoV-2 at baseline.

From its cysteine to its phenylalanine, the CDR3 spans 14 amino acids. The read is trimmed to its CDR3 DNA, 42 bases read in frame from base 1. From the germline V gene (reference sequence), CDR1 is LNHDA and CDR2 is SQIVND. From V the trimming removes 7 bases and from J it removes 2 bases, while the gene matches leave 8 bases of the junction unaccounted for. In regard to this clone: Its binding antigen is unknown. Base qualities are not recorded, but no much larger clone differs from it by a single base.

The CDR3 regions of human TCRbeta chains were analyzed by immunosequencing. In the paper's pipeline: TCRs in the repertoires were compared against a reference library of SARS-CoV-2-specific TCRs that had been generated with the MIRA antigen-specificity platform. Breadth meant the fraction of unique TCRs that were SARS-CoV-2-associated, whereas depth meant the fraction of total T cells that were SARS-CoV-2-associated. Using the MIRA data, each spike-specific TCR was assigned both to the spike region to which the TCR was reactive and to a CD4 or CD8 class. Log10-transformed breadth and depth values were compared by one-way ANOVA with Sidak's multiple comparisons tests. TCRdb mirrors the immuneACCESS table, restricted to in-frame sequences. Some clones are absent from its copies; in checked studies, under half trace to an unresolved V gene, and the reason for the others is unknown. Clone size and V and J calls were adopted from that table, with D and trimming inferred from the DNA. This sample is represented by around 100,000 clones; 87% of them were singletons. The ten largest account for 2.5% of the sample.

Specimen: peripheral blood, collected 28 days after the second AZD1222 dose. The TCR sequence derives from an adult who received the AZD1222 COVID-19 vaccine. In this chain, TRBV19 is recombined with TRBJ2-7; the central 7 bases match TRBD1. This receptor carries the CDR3 CASTPPGQTYEQYF. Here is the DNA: TGTGCCAGTACCCCTCCGGGACAGACCTACGAGCAGTACTTC.